The next 11 T cell receptor beta chains were all read from a single sample in a study of T cells in Graves' hyperthyroidism and ophthalmopathy. The investigators amplified TCR beta CDR3 regions from RNA transcripts. Primed by the HTBI set, a first-round RT-PCR was run on the TCR CDR3. MiXCR, applied by TCRdb to the multiplex PCR reads, yields one record per CDR3 protein. The sample contains 370,000 or so distinct CDR3 sequences, about 25% of which appear only once. What was sequenced was blood. The receptor source for this set is a man in his forties or fifties with Graves' hyperthyroidism.

The chain employs TRBV20-1 and TRBJ2-5; the match to TRBD1 covers 9 bases. CDR1 and CDR2 from the germline V gene are DFQATT and SNEGSKA (reference sequence). This CDR3 is built from 13 residues. V shed 6 bases and J 4 bases; nucleotides not matched to a gene: 6. CDR3 region: CSASTGGRETQYF. The CDR3 coding sequence is TGCAGTGCCTCAACAGGGGGCAGAGAGACCCAGTACTTC.

This clonotype was recorded at least ten times. The gene calls are TRBV11-2 and TRBJ2-5; D perhaps matches TRBD1 (7 bases). CDR1 is SGHAT, CDR2 FQNNGV, per germline. CDR3 length equals 16 residues. Trimming stripped 1 base from V and 5 bases from J, with 17 bases between. The CDR3 here is CASSLAAAGGQETQYF. CDR3 bases: TGTGCCAGCAGCTTAGCAGCCGCAGGGGGGCAGGAGACCCAGTACTTC.

Ten or more counts support this clonotype. The chain carries TRBV3-1 and TRBJ1-1, with D perhaps matching TRBD1 (6 bases). The CDR3 has 14 amino acids. In germline, CDR1 is LGHDT, CDR2 YNNKEL (reference sequence). The germline V and J ends were trimmed by 2 bases and 3 bases, with 10 bases remaining between them. The DNA of the CDR3 is TGTGCCAGCAGCCAAAAGGGGGGCTACACTGAAGCTTTCTTT. Amino acids: CASSQKGGYTEAFF.

This clonotype was observed a few times. The chain uses TRBV11-2 and TRBJ1-1; D is undetermined. The germline gives CDR1 SGHAT, CDR2 FQNNGV. V was cut by 3 bases and J by 4 bases, with 6 bases left in between. The CDR3 length is 12 residues. CDR3 residues: CASSFTPTEAFF. CDR3 nucleotide sequence: TGTGCCAGCAGCTTTACACCCACTGAAGCTTTCTTT.

The sample holds many counts of this clonotype. V and J are TRBV28 and TRBJ2-7, with 10 positions matching TRBD2. The CDR3 extends over 15 amino acids. Germline trimming cut 6 bases from V and 3 bases from J; bases unmatched to any gene: 8. Germline V CDR1 and CDR2: MDHEN, SYDVKM. The CDR3 spells CASRREAGGVYEQYF. CDR3 nucleotides: TGTGCCAGCAGAAGAGAAGCGGGAGGGGTCTACGAGCAGTACTTC.

The table lists this clonotype with many counts. Here the CDR3 reads CSANNPTGLAMNEQFF. CDR3 nucleotide sequence: TGCAGTGCTAACAACCCCACGGGACTAGCGATGAATGAGCAGTTCTTC. This chain connects TRBV20-1 to TRBJ2-1; the match to TRBD2 covers 10 bases. Germline trimming cut 4 bases from V and 7 bases from J; bases unmatched to any gene: 13. CDR1 DFQATT and CDR2 SNEGSKA come from the germline V gene (reference sequence). This CDR3 is built from 16 residues.

This clonotype occurred many times. The chain employs TRBV11-2 and TRBJ2-5, with D perhaps TRBD1 (5 bases). There are 13 residues in the CDR3. CDR1 SGHAT and CDR2 FQNNGV come from the germline V gene. V was clipped by 5 bases and J by 4 bases, with 11 bases between them. The CDR3 reads CASSRDQGETQYF. CDR3 DNA sequence: TGTGCCAGCAGCCGTGACCAGGGAGAGACCCAGTACTTC.

This clonotype was seen only a few times. J is TRBJ2-1 and V is TRBV10-2; D is perhaps TRBD1 (5 bases). This CDR3 has 11 residues. CDR1 is WSHSY and CDR2 is SAAADI in the germline V gene. V lost 8 bases and J 10 bases, leaving 12 bases between the germline ends. The DNA of the CDR3 is TGCGCCAGCTTAAGGGGCAGGGAGCAGTTCTTC. Encoded protein: CASLRGREQFF.

This clonotype was observed many times. The genes are TRBV7-2 and TRBJ2-4; 9 bases line up with TRBD2. The length of the CDR3 is 17 residues. Germline V gene lookup returns CDR1 SGHTA and CDR2 FQGNSA. V trimming: 5 bases; J trimming: 0 bases; junction bases outside the gene matches: 8. The CDR3 loop is CASSPSGSGRAKNIQYF. CDR3 DNA sequence: TGTGCCAGCAGCCCCAGTGGTAGCGGGAGAGCCAAAAACATTCAGTACTTC.

V is TRBV27 and J is TRBJ2-7; D gene uncertain. Germline V gives CDR1 MNHEY, CDR2 SMNVEV (reference sequence). Trimming took 9 bases from V and 0 from J, leaving 18 bases between them. The CDR3 extends over 15 amino acids. CDR3 in amino acids: CASSIVGKSSYEQYF. The CDR3 nucleotides read TGTGCCAGTAGTATAGTCGGCAAAAGCTCCTACGAGCAGTACTTC.

The chain links TRBV6-1 to TRBJ1-2; a weak D match, TRBD1 (6 bases). From germline, CDR1 is MNHNS and CDR2 SASEGT. CDR3 length: 13 amino acids. Trimming took 5 bases from V and 2 from J, leaving 9 bases between them. CDR3: CASSKGGNYGYTF. CDR3 in DNA: TGTGCCAGCAGTAAGGGGGGAAACTATGGCTACACCTTC.